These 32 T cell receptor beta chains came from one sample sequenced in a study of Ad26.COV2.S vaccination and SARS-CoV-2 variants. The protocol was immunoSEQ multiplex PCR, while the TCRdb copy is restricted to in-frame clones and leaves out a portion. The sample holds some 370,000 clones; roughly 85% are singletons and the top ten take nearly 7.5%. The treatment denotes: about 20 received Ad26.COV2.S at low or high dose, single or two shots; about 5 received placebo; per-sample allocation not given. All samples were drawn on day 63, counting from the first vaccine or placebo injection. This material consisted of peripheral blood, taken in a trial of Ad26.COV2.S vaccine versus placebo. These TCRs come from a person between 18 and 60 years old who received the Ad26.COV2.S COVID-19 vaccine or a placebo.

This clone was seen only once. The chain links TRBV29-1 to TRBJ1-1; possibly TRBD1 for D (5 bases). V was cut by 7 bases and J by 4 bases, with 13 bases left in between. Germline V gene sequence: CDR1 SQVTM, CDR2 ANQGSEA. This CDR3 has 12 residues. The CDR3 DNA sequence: TGCAGCGCCCCCATTGGGGGCACTGAAGCTTTCTTT. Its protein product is CSAPIGGTEAFF.

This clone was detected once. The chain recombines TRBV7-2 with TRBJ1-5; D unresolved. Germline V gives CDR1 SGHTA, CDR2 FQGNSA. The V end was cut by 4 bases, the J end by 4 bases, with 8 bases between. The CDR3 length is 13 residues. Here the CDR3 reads CASSSYENQPQHF. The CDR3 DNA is TGTGCCAGCAGCTCTTATGAAAATCAGCCCCAGCATTTT.

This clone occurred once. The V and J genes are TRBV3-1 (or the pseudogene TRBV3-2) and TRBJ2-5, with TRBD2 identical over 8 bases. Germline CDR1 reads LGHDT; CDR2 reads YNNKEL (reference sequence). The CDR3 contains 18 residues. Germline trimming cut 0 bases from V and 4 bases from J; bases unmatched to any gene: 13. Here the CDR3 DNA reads TGTGCCAGCAGCCAAGACGAAAGAACTAGCGGAGGGGGAGAGACCCAGTACTTC. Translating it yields CASSQDERTSGGGETQYF.

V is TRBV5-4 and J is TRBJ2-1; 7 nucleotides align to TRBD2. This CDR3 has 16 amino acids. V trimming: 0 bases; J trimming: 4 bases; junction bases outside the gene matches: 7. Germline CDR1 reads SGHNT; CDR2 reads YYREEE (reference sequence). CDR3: CASSLAASGFYNEQFF. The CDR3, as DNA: TGTGCCAGCAGCTTGGCGGCTAGCGGATTTTACAATGAGCAGTTCTTC. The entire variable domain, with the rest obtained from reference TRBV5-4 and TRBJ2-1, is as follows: ETGVTQSPTHLIKTRGQQVTLRCSSQSGHNTVSWYQQALGQGPQFIFQYYREEENGRGNFPPRFSGLQFPNYSSELNVNALELDDSALYLCASSLAASGFYNEQFFGPGTRLTVL.

CDR3 amino acids: CASSLARATEAFF. The DNA for the CDR3 is TGTGCCAGCAGCTTGGCGCGCGCCACTGAAGCTTTCTTT. The chain uses TRBV11-3 and TRBJ1-1; D is uncertain. The CDR3 has 13 amino acids. Between the trimmed V and J ends, which lost 3 bases and 4 bases, there was a span of 9 bases. In germline, CDR1 is SGHNT, CDR2 YENEEA.

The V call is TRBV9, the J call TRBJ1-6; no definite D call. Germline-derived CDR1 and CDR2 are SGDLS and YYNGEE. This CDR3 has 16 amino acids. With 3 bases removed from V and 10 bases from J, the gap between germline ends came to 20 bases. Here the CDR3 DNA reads TGTGCCAGCAGCGCCCAAGTAGCGATTTCGGGGTCACCCCTCCACTTT. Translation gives CASSAQVAISGSPLHF.

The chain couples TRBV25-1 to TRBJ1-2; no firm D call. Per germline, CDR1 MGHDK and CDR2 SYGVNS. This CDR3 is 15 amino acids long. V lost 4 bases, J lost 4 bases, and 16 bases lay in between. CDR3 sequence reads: CASSGSGSFSYGYTF. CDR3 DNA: TGTGCCAGCAGTGGATCGGGGAGTTTTTCCTATGGCTACACCTTC.

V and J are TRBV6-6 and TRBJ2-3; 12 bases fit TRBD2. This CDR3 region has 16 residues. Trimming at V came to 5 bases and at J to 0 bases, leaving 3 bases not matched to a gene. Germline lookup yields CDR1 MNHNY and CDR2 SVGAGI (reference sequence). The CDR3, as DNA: TGTGCCAGCAGTCGCGGACTAGCGGGAAGCACAGATACGCAGTATTTT. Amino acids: CASSRGLAGSTDTQYF.

The CDR3 DNA follows: TGCGCCAGCAGCCAAGACGCGGGGCTTTTTGGCGAGCAGTACTTC. As protein: CASSQDAGLFGEQYF. The V call is TRBV4-1, the J call TRBJ2-7, with a weak D call TRBD2 (6 bases). The CDR3 sequence is 15 residues long. Germline V gene sequence: CDR1 MGHRA, CDR2 YSYEKL. Trimming removed 0 bases from V and 6 bases from J, with 15 bases in between.

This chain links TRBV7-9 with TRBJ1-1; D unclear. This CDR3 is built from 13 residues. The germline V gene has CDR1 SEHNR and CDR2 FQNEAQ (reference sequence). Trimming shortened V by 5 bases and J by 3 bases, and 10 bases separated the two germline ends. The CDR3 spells CASSPLVDTEAFF. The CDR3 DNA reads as TGTGCCAGCAGCCCCCTCGTTGACACTGAAGCTTTCTTT.

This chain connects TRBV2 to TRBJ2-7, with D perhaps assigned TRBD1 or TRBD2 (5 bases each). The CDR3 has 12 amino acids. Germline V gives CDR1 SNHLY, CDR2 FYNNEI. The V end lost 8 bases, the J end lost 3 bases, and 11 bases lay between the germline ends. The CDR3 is CASQRGVYEQYF. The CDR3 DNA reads TGTGCCAGCCAAAGGGGAGTCTACGAGCAGTACTTC. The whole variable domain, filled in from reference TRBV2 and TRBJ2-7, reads EPEVTQTPSHQVTQMGQEVILRCVPISNHLYFYWYRQILGQKVEFLVSFYNNEISEKSEIFDDQFSVERPDGSNFTLKIRSTKLEDSAMYFCASQRGVYEQYFGPGTRLTVT.

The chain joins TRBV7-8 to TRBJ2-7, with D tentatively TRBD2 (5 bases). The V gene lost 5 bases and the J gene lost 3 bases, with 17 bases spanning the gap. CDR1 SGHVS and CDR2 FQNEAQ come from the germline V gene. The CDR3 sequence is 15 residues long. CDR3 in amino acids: CASSPYLNGLYEQYF. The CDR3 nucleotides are TGTGCCAGCAGCCCCTACTTGAACGGACTCTACGAGCAGTACTTC.

The CDR3 sequence: CASSEGLAPLYEQYF. The CDR3 DNA reads TGTGCCAGCAGTGAAGGGTTAGCGCCCTTGTACGAGCAGTACTTC. The chain has TRBV6-1 and TRBJ2-7, with D maybe TRBD2 (5 bases). The CDR3 has 15 residues. The germline V and J ends were trimmed by 1 base and 4 bases, with 14 bases remaining between them. Germline V gene sequence: CDR1 MNHNS, CDR2 SASEGT.

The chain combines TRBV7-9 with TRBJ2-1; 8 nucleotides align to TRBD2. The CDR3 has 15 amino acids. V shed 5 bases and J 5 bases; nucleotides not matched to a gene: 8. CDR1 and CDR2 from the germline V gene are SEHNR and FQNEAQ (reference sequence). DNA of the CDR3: TGTGCCAGCAGCCATAGGACTAGCCCGCACAATGAGCAGTTCTTC. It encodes CASSHRTSPHNEQFF.

The CDR3 DNA follows: TGTGCCAGCAGCTTGATAGAGACCCAGTACTTC. Its protein is CASSLIETQYF. V gene TRBV5-5 combines with J gene TRBJ2-5; no clear D gene. Trimming removed 1 base at V and 4 bases at J, with 2 bases between. The CDR3 length is 11 residues. CDR1 and CDR2 from the germline V gene are SGHKS and YYEKEE (reference sequence).

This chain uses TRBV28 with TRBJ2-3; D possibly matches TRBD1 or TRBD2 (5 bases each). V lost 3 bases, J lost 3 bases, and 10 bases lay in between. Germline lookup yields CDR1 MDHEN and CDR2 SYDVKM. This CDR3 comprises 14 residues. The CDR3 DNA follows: TGTGCCAGCAGTTTTCGGGGCGGAACAGATACGCAGTATTTT. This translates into CASSFRGGTDTQYF.

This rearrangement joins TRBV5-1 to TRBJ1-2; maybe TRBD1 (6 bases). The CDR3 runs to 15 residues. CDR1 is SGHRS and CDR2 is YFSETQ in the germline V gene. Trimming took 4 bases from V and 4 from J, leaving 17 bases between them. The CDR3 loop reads CASSDPRGGGYGYTF. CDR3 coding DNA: TGCGCCAGCAGCGACCCCAGGGGAGGCGGCTATGGCTACACCTTC. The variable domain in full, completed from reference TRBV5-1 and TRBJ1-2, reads KAGVTQTPRYLIKTRGQQVTLSCSPISGHRSVSWYQQTPGQGLQFLFEYFSETQRNKGNFPGRFSGRQFSNSRSEMNVSTLELGDSALYLCASSDPRGGGYGYTFGSGTRLTVV.

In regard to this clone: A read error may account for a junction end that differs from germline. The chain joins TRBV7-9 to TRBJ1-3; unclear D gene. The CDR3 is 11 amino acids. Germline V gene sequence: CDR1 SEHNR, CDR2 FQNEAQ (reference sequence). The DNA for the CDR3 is TGTGCCAGCAGCCCTAAGGCAGAAACTCTTTTT. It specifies CASSPKAETLF.

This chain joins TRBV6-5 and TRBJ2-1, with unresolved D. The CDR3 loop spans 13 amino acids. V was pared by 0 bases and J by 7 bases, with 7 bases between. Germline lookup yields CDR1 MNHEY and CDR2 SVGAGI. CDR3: CASSYSNRNEQFF. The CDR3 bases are TGTGCCAGCAGTTACTCGAATCGGAATGAGCAGTTCTTC.

The CDR3 reads CASSPRPTGPKFF. DNA for the CDR3: TGTGCCAGCAGCCCAAGGCCCACAGGGCCCAAGTTCTTC. J is TRBJ2-1 and V is TRBV7-3; possibly TRBD1 for D (6 bases). This CDR3 has 13 residues. Germline loops: CDR1 SGHTA, CDR2 FQGTGA. Deletions cut 5 bases from V and 14 bases from J, with 19 bases between. Filled out from reference TRBV7-3 and TRBJ2-1, the complete variable domain reads GAGVSQTPSNKVTEKGKYVELRCDPISGHTALYWYRQSLGQGPEFLIYFQGTGAADDSGLPNDRFFAVRPEGSVSTLKIQRTERGDSAVYLCASSPRPTGPKFFGPGTRLTVL.

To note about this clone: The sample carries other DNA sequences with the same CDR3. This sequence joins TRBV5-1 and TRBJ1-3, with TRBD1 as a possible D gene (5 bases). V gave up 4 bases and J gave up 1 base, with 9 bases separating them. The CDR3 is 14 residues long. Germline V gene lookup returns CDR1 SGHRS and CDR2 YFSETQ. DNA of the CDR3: TGCGCCAGCAGCCGCGACAGTTCTGGAAACACCATATATTTT. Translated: CASSRDSSGNTIYF.

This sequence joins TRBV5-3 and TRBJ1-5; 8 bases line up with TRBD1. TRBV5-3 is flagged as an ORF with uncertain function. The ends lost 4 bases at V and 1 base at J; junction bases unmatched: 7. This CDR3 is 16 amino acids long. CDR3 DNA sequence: TGTGCCAGAAGCCCCGGACAGGGCGTAAGCAATCAGCCCCAGCATTTT. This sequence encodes CARSPGQGVSNQPQHF.

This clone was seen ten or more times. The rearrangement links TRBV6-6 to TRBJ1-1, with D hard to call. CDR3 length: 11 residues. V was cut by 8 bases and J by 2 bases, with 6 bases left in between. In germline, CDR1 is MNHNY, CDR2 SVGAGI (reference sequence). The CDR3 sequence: CASHLNTEAFF. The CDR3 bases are TGTGCCAGCCACTTAAACACTGAAGCTTTCTTT.

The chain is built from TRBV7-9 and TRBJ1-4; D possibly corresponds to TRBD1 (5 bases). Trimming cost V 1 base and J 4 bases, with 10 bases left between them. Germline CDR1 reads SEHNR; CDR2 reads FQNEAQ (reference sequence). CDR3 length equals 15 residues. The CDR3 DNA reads TGTGCCAGCAGCTTAGTAGGGGCAGTTAATGAAAAACTGTTTTTT. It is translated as CASSLVGAVNEKLFF.

Here the CDR3 reads CASSQGLAGVYEQYF. Written as DNA, the CDR3 is TGTGCCAGCAGCCAGGGACTAGCGGGGGTCTACGAGCAGTACTTC. The chain has TRBV7-2 and TRBJ2-7; the match to TRBD2 covers 14 bases. The germline CDR1 and CDR2 sequences are SGHTA and FQGNSA. With V trimmed by 5 bases and J by 3 bases, 3 bases remained unmatched. The CDR3 extends over 15 amino acids.

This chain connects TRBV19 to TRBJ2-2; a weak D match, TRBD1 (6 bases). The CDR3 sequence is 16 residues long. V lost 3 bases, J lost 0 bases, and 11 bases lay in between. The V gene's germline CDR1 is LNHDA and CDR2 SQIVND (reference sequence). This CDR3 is CASSIVGAPNTGELFF. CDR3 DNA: TGTGCCAGTAGTATCGTGGGGGCGCCGAACACCGGGGAGCTGTTTTTT.

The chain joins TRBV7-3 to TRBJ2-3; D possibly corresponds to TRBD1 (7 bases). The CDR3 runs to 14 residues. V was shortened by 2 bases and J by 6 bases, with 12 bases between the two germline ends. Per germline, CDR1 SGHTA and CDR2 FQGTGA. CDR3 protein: CASSLGGGADTQYF. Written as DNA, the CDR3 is TGTGCCAGCAGCTTAGGAGGGGGCGCGGATACGCAGTATTTT.

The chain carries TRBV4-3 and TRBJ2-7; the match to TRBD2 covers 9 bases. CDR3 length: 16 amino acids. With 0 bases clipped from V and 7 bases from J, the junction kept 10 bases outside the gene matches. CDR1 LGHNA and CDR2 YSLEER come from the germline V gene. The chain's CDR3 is CASSQDPLAGRGEQYF. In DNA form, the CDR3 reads TGCGCCAGCAGCCAAGATCCTCTAGCGGGAAGGGGAGAGCAGTACTTC.

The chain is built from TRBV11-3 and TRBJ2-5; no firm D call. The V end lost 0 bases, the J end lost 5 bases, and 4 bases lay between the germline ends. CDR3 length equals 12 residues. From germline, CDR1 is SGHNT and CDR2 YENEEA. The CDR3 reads CASSLDRETQYF. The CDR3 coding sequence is TGTGCCAGCAGCTTAGATCGGGAGACCCAGTACTTC.

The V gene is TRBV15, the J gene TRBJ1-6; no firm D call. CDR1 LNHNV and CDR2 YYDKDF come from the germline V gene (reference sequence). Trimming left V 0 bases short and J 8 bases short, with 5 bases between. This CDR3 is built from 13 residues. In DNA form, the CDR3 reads TGTGCCACCAGCAGAGATGGTTATTCACCCCTCCACTTT. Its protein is CATSRDGYSPLHF.

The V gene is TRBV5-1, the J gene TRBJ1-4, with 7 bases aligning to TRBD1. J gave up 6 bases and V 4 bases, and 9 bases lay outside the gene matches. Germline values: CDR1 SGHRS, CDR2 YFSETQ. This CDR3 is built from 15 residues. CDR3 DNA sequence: TGCGCCAGCAGCCCACAGGGGAGGGGAGATGAAAAACTGTTTTTT. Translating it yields CASSPQGRGDEKLFF.

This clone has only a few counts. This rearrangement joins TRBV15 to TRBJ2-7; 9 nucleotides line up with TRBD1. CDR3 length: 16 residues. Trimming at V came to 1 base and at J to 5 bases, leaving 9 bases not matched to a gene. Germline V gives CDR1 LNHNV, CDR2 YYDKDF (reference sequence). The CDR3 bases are TGTGCCACCAGCAGAGGTTTTGGGACAGGGCTTAACGAGCAGTACTTC. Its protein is CATSRGFGTGLNEQYF. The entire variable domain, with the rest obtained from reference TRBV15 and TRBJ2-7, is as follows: DAMVIQNPRYQVTQFGKPVTLSCSQTLNHNVMYWYQQKSSQAPKLLFHYYDKDFNNEADTPDNFQSRRPNTSFCFLDIRSPGLGDTAMYLCATSRGFGTGLNEQYFGPGTRLTVT.